The sequence of this T cell receptor beta chain was determined in a study of blood T cell repertoires in COVID-19. Study-level information: The samples span acute and convalescent COVID-19 from the United States, Italy and Spain.

Across about two dozen US areas, participants ranged in age from roughly 18 to 95 years. Clinical history reported by participants formed the basis on which cohorts were assigned. Method: immunoSEQ multiplex PCR; TCRdb's copy keeps in-frame clones and lacks some. This table holds roughly 130,000 clones, about four fifths found once. J was trimmed by 1 base and V by 0 bases; bases with no gene match: 2. This CDR3 comprises 15 residues. In germline, CDR1 is SGHRS, CDR2 YFSETQ. On this clone: This same CDR3 is encoded by further DNA sequences in the sample.

The chain joins TRBV5-1 to TRBJ2-7; 9 nucleotides align to TRBD2. The sequence was obtained from a middle-aged man with acute COVID-19. The sequenced sample consisted of PBMCs or T cells enriched from blood (not recorded which). For the CDR3, the DNA is TGCGCCAGCAGCTTGGGTAGCGGGAGTTCCTACGAGCAGTACTTC. It codes for CASSLGSGSSYEQYF. Full variable domain (rest looked up from reference TRBV5-1 and TRBJ2-7): KAGVTQTPRYLIKTRGQQVTLSCSPISGHRSVSWYQQTPGQGLQFLFEYFSETQRNKGNFPGRFSGRQFSNSRSEMNVSTLELGDSALYLCASSLGSGSSYEQYFGPGTRLTVT.